This T cell receptor (beta chain) is drawn from a study of T cell responses to AZD1222 COVID-19 vaccine (dated by TCRdb to the early 2020s). In terms of the full investigation: TCR sequencing was performed for roughly 250 trial participants, of whom about 200 were given two doses of AZD1222 and approximately 25 were given two doses of MenACWY control vaccine. Trial participants were enrolled by age into 18-55, 56-69 and 70-plus year subgroups, with around 140, 26 and 57 TCR-sequenced participants respectively. Summary of the overall study and its limitations: Reportedly, almost half of the unique spike-specific TCRs recognized epitopes lying outside the regions that are mutated in the B.1.351 and B.1.1.7 variants. In the small 56-69-year group, the increase in depth fell short of significance, most likely because of low power. Because no samples from the day 14 peak response were available, repertoires could be characterized only after the peak T cell response. CD4 TCRs associated with the vaccine covered the entire spike protein, and the dominant responses were in regions 160-218 and 743-854. Spike-specific TCR breadth and depth rose significantly after two AZD1222 doses compared with day 0 and with MenACWY recipients. Conclusions about previously exposed vaccinees were limited because only six AZD1222 recipients were SARS-CoV-2 seropositive at baseline. Most participants were white British and females outnumbered males, and the authors suggested that clonal diversity may have been underestimated.

In regard to this clone: Its antigen remains undetermined. Base-call qualities are not available, and no considerably larger clone is one nucleotide away.

Taken with the paper, the label for time point translates to: about 28 days (+/-7) after the second vaccine dose. AZD1222 recipients whose second dose came at about 4 weeks and those whose second dose came at about 12 weeks were combined into one group, since spike-specific TCR depth and breadth did not differ between the two schedules. Vaccinee samples were obtained from the UK trials COV001 and COV002, which included a single-blind randomized controlled phase 2/3 trial of AZD1222 (ChAdOx1 nCoV-19) in healthy adults. For TCRbeta chain sequencing, PBMC samples from trial participants were taken at day 0 and at day 28 after the second dose. The CDR3 regions of human TCRbeta chains were analyzed by immunosequencing. The study's own analysis went as follows. Repertoire TCRs were matched against a reference library of SARS-CoV-2-specific TCRs generated with the MIRA antigen-specificity platform. Breadth meant the fraction of unique TCRs that were SARS-CoV-2-associated, whereas depth meant the fraction of total T cells that were SARS-CoV-2-associated. Using the MIRA data, every spike-specific TCR was mapped to the spike region that the TCR reacted to and assigned to either a CD4 or a CD8 class. Log10-transformed breadth and depth values were compared by one-way ANOVA with Sidak's multiple comparisons tests. This is the immuneACCESS table as TCRdb keeps it, with only in-frame sequences that have V and J called. A part of the clones is gone; compared with another copy, unresolved V genes explain less than half, and the rest is unexplained. The V and J calls and clone size were taken over from that table, and D and trimming were inferred from the DNA. The table for this sample lists 80,000 to 100,000 clones; approximately 85% of them were counted only once. Jointly, the top ten make up approximately 3.6% of the sample.

V is cut by 6 bases and J by 0 bases, and the space between the germline ends is 8 bases. There are 14 amino acids in the CDR3, from cysteine to phenylalanine inclusive. Of all the DNA, just the CDR3 is kept, 42 bases in frame from base 1. CDR1 and CDR2 are drawn from the germline V gene: KGHSH, LQKENI. This specimen was peripheral blood, taken 28 days after the second AZD1222 dose. Recombination joined TRBV18 with TRBJ1-4; perhaps TRBD1 is the D gene, with 6 bases matching. The TCR sequence derives from an adult who received the AZD1222 COVID-19 vaccine. Read as DNA, the sequence is TGTGCCAGCTCGGAGGGGGCAACTAATGAAAAACTGTTTTTT. Translated, it gives CASSEGATNEKLFF.